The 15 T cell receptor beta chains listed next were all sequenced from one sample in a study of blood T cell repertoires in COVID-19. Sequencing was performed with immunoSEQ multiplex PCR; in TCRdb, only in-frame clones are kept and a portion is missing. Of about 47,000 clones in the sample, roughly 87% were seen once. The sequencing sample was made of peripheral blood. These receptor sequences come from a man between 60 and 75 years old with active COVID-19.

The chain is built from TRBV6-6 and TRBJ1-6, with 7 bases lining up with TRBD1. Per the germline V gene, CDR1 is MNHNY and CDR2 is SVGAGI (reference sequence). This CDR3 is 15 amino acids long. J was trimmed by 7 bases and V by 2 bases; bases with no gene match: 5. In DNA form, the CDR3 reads TGTGCCAGCAGTTACGCGGGACAGCAGAATTCACCCCTCCACTTT. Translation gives CASSYAGQQNSPLHF.

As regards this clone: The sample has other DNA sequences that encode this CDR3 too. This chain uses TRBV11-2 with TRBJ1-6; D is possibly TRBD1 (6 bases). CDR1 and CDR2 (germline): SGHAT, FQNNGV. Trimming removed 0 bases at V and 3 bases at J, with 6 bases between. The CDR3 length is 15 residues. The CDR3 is CASSLEDSYNSPLHF. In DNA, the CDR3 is TGTGCCAGCAGCTTAGAGGACAGCTATAATTCACCCCTCCACTTT.

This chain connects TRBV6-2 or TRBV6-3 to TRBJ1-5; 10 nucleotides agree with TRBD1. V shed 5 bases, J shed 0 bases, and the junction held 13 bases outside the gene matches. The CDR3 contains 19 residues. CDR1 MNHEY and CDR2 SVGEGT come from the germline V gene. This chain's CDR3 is CASSADRGERSYSNQPQHF. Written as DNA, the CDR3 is TGTGCCAGCAGTGCGGACAGGGGGGAGCGGTCTTATAGCAATCAGCCCCAGCATTTT.

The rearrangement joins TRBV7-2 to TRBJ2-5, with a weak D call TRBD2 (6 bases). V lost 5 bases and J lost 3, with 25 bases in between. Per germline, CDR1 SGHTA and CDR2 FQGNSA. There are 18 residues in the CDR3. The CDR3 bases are TGTGCCAGCAGCAACGTCATCGGGGGTTCGCTGAGTGAAGAGACCCAGTACTTC. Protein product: CASSNVIGGSLSEETQYF. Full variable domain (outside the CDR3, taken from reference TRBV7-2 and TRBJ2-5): GAGVSQSPSNKVTEKGKDVELRCDPISGHTALYWYRQSLGQGLEFLIYFQGNSAPDKSGLPSDRFSAERTGGSVSTLTIQRTQQEDSAVYLCASSNVIGGSLSEETQYFGPGTRLLVL.

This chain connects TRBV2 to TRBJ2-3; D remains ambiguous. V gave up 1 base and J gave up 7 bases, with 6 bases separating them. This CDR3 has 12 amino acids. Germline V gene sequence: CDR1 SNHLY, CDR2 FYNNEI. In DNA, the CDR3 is TGTGCCAGCAGTGAAGGGGCCCATACGCAGTATTTT. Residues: CASSEGAHTQYF.

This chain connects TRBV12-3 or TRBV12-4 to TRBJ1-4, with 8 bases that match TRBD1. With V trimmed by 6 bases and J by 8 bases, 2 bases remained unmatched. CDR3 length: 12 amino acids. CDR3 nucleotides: TGTGCCAGCAGGGACAGGGAAGAAAAACTGTTTTTT. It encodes CASRDREEKLFF.

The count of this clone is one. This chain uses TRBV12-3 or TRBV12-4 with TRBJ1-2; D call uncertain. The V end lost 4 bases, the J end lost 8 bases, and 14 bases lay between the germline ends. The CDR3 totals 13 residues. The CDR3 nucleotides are TGTGCCAGCAGTTCCTCCCCCGAGAGGGGCTACACCTTC. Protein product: CASSSSPERGYTF.

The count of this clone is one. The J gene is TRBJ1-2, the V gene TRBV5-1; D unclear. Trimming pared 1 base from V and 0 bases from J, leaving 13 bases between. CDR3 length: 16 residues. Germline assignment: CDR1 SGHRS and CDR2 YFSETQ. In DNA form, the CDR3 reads TGCGCCAGCAGCTTGTCCTCCGGGAGAGCTAACTATGGCTACACCTTC. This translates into CASSLSSGRANYGYTF.

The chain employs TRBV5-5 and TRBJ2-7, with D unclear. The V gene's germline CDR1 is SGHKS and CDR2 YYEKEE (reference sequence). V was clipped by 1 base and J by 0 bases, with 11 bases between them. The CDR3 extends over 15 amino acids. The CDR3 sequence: CASSLKSSSSYEQYF. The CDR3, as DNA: TGTGCCAGCAGCTTGAAGAGTAGCAGCTCCTACGAGCAGTACTTC.

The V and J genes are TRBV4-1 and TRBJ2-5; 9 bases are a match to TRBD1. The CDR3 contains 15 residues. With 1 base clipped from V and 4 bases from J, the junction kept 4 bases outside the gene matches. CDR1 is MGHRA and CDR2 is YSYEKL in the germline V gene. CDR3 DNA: TGCGCCAGCAGCCAAGTGGGGACAGGGTCAGAGACCCAGTACTTC. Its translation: CASSQVGTGSETQYF.

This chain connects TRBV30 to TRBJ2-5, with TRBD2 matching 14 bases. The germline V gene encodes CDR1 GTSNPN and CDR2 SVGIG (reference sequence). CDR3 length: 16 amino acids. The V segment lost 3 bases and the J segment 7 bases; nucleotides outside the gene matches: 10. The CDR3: CAWSLRLAGGGGTQYF. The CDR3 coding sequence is TGTGCCTGGAGCCTACGACTAGCGGGAGGGGGGGGGACCCAGTACTTC.

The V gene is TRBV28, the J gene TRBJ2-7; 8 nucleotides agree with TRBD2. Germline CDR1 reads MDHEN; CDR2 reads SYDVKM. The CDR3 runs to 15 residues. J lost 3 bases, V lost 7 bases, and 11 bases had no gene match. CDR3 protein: CASKPEGSGIYEQYF. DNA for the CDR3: TGTGCCAGCAAGCCCGAGGGTAGCGGGATCTACGAGCAGTACTTC.

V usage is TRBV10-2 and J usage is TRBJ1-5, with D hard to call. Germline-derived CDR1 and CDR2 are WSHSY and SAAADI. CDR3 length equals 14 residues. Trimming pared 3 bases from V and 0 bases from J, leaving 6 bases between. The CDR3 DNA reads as TGCGCCAGCAGTGACCACTATAGCAATCAGCCCCAGCATTTT. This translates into CASSDHYSNQPQHF.

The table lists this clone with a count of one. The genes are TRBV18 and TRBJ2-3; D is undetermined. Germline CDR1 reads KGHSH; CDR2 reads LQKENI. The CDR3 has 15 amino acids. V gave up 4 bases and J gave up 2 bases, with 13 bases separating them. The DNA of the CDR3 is TGTGCCAGCTCACGTGCGAACAGTTTCACAGATACGCAGTATTTT. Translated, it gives CASSRANSFTDTQYF.

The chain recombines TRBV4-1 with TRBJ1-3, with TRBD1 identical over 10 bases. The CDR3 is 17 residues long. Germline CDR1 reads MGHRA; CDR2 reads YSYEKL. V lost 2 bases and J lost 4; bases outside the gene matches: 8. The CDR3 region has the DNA TGCGCCAGCAGCCAAAACCGGGACAGGGGATCAGGAAACACCATATATTTT. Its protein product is CASSQNRDRGSGNTIYF.